The subject of this entry is one T cell receptor beta chain. Its recognized antigen is unknown. Per-base qualities were not stored, and no clone one base away is much larger. The library came from 5' RACE. The ligated cDNA was amplified by four rounds of PCR, in which nested alpha and beta constant region primers were used together with the SP2 primer. For the blood and skin samples, reverse transcription of TCR RNA was done with SuperScript IV along with alpha and beta constant region primers. T4 RNA ligase 1 was used to ligate an oligonucleotide containing the Illumina SP2 primer and a UMI to the 3' end of the cDNA. The 12-nucleotide UMI was composed of two random hexamers separated by an eight-base spacer, which was included to prevent hairpin formation. TCR alpha and beta chain libraries were processed separately from the second PCR onward, with dual indexing for multiplexing. After pooling, the indexed libraries were analyzed by capillary electrophoresis and sequenced on either an Illumina MiSeq or NextSeq. To boost base diversity and improve cluster recognition, PhiX DNA at about 5-7.5% was spiked into the libraries. In the original analysis: UMIs were extracted from read 2 by Demultiplexor and combined with the TCR sequence from read 1, and reads were split according to sample indices. V and J genes and V-J junctions were identified by Decombinator, which gave every TCR a five-part identifier that included V and J deletions. Collapsinator relied on UMIs to correct both sequencing errors and PCR amplification heterogeneity, producing a UMI-based abundance for each TCR. CDR3Translator turned identifiers into nucleotide sequence, translated the nucleotide sequence into amino acids, and pulled out CDR3 regions based on terminal motifs. Error-corrected counts of alpha and beta TCRs from blood and skin were compared after being normalized to the amount of input RNA. In TCRdb, the public reads were trimmed at Q25 with fastp and aligned with MiXCR, with productive beta chains retained. All rows with the same CDR3 protein become a single entry with the most common DNA and genes. V and J calls and clone size were set by TCRdb, not the authors. The sample contains roughly 60,000 distinct CDR3 sequences, 7.2% of them found a single time. The ten largest clonotypes hold 9% to 10% of the sample.

The study described a robust, sensitive protocol for amplifying, sequencing and analyzing TCRs, using 3' ligation of a UMI-containing oligonucleotide to TCR cDNA. For whole blood analysis, approximately 2.5 ml of peripheral blood was collected from healthy adult volunteers into Tempus tubes, and RNA was extracted following the manufacturer's instructions. Before reverse transcription, total RNA that had not been cell sorted was treated with RQ1 DNase, with a target input of about 1 to 1000 ng. To check how robust the pipeline was in samples where T cells make up a minority population, libraries were built from skin biopsies and whole blood. The data originate from a study of naive and memory T cell subsets (dated by TCRdb to 2016 to 2017). Some background on the complete study: The figure summarizing the skin biopsy and whole blood samples listed 10 or so blood donors, 7 tuberculin skin test biopsies and 3 saline control biopsies. PCR2 was typically performed as a SYBR Green qPCR that was stopped at a set threshold, although end-point PCR (around 6 cycles) could be used instead for low-input samples.

The full study reports these points: The RNA-based method was acknowledged to be potentially sensitive to changes in TCR transcripts with T cell activation and differentiation.

The receptor's source is a male donor in good health.

CDR3 reads: CASSPSTGAGQYF. The DNA sequence reads TGTGCCAGCAGCCCCTCGACAGGGGCGGGTCAGTACTTC. The chain is made from TRBV14 and TRBJ2-7; TRBD1 matches 8 bases in the middle. CDR1 SGHDN and CDR2 FVKESK were looked up in the germline V gene. Unmatched junction bases come to 9, with V trimmed by 4 bases and J by 10 bases. The CDR3 sequence holds 13 residues, the cysteine and phenylalanine included. Only the CDR3 DNA is retained, 39 bases long and in frame from the first base.